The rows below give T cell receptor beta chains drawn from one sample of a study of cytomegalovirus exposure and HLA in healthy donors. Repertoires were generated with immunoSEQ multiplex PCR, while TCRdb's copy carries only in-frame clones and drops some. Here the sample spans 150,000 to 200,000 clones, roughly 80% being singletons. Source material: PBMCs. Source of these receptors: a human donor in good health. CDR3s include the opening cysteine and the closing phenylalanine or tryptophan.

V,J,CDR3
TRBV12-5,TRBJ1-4,CASGRDLGQGEKLFF
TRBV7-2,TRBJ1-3,CASSSETISGNTIYF
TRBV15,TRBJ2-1,CATSRGTSGANEQFF
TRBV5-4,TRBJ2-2,CASSYTSGGAGELFF
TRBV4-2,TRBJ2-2,CASSQDWAGNTGELFF
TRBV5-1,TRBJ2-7,CASTRTGVGAYEQYF
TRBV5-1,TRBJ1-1,CASSWSGATEAFF
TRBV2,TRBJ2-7,CASRSRGGSYEQYF
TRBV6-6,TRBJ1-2,CASSLTGKYGYTF
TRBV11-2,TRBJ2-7,CASSYWGSTYEQYF
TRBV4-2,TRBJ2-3,CASSQDTTSGGAQRSTDTQYF
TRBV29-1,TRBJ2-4,CSVVAGDKNIQYF
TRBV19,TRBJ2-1,CASSLLLAGQNEQFF
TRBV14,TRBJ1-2,CASSQAGLDYGYTF
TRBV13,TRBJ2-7,CASGGGEQYF
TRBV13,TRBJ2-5,CASSFRDRGQETQYF
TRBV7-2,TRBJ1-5,CASSSNRGQPQHF
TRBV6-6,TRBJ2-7,CASSGEGLNEQYF
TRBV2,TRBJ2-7,CASSDRTSGSYEQYF
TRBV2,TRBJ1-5,CASSEDQGAGQPQHF
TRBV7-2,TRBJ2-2,CASSLLDGGNTGELFF
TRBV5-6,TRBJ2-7,CASSLYRGRNEQYF
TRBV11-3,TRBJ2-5,CASSFGLAGIQETQYF
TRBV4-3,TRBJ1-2,CASSPTQGPYGYTF
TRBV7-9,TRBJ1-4,CASSQGQGTEKLFF
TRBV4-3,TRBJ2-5,CASSHGLAGDQETQYF